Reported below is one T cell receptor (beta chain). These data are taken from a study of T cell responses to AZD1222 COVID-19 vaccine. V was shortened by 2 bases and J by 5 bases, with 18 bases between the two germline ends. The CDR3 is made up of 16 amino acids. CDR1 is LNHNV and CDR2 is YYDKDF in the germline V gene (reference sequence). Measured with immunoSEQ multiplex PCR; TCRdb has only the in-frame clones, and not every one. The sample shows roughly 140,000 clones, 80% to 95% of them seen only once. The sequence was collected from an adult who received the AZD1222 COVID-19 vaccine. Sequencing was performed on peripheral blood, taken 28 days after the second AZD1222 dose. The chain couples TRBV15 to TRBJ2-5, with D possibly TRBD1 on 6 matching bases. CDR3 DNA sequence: TGTGCCACCAGCAGACCTCTACAGGGTTTGGATGAGACCCAGTACTTC. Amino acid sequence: CATSRPLQGLDETQYF.